This T cell receptor (beta chain) was sequenced for a study of beta chain features in type 1 diabetes. This clone appeared a few times. The antigen is undetermined. Study-wide findings and caveats: Among type 1 diabetes patients, VDJ junctions had fewer insertions and more deletions. Researchers report that Type 1 diabetes patients had moderately but significantly shorter TCRB CDR3s across all four CD4+ subsets.

Since all of the isolated RNA was reverse transcribed, expressed TCRB transcripts were what got sequenced. Profiled with immunoSEQ multiplex PCR; TCRdb holds only in-frame clones, not every one. There are roughly 290,000 clones in the sample; about 15% occur only once, and around 0.015% lies in the top ten. This CDR3 has 13 amino acids. In germline, CDR1 is SNHLY, CDR2 FYNNEI. Trimming cost V 1 base and J 2 bases, with 5 bases left between them. This receptor was taken from a man aged 18 to 30 with type 1 diabetes. J is TRBJ1-2 and V is TRBV2; D uncertain. The sequenced sample was naive CD4+ T cells from blood. This chain's CDR3 is CASSEGRNYGYTF. The CDR3 region has the DNA TGTGCCAGCAGTGAAGGCAGAAACTATGGCTACACCTTC.